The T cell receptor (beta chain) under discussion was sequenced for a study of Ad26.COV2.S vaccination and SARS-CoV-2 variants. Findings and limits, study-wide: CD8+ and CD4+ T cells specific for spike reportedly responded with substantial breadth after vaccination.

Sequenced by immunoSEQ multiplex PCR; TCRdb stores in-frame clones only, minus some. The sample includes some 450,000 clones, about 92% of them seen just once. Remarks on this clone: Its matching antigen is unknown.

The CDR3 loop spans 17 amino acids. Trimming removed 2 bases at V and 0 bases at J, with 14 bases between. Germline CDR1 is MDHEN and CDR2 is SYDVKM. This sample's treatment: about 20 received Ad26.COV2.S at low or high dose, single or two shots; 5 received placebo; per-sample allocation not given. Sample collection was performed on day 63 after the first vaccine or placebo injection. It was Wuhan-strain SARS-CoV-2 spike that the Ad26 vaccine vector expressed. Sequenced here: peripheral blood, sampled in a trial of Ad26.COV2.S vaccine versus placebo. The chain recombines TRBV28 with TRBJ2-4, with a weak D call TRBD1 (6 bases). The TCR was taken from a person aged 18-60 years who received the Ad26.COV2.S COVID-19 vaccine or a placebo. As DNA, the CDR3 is TGTGCCAGCAGTTTACCGTTGGGGGCAGGAGCCAAAAACATTCAGTACTTC. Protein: CASSLPLGAGAKNIQYF.